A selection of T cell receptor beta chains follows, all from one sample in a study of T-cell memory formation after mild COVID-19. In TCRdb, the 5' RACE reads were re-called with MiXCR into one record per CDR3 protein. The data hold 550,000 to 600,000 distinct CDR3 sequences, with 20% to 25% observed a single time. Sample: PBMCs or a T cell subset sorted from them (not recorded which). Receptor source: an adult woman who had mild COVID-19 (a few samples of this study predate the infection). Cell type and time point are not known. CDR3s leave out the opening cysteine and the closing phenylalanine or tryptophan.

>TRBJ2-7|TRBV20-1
SGLRIGTYEQY
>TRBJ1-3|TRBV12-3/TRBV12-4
ASSAFGQGSGNTIY
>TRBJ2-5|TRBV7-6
ASSVSGNGETQY
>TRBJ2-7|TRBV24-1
ATISEQY
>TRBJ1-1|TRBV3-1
ASRGSGVNTEAF
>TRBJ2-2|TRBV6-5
ASSYSGTSLIDGELF
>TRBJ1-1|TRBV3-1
ASSQLGWDEAF
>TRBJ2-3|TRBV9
ASSAGTTDTQY
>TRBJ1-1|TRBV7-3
ASSNGPNTEAF
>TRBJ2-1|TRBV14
ASSHLGHSSYNEQF
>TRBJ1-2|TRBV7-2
ASSEGGLIYGYT
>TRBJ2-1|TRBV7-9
ASSVNSGGYNEQF
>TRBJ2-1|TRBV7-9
ASSLAATYEQF
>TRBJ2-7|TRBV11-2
ASSSPGTGVNEQY
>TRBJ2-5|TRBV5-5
ASSLVLRTGVGETQY
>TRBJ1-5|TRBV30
AWSGGREEQPQH